Included here is one T cell receptor beta chain sequence, with context. Source study methods: Counts of nucleated cells, estimated from reference gene primer amplification, were obtained. TCRdb's copy holds only in-frame clones and misses some; the assay was immunoSEQ multiplex PCR. V and J calls and clone size are copied from that table; D and trimming were computed from the DNA. This table holds about 300,000 clones, around 88% found once. The record originates from a study of blood T cell repertoires in COVID-19. Study summary: From the United States, Italy and Spain came samples of acute and convalescent COVID-19. T cells, B-cell-depleted T cells, or PBMCs provided the cDNA or gDNA that served as material.

The length of the CDR3 is 15 residues. V lost 2 bases, J lost 5 bases, and 7 bases stayed unmatched. The germline V gene has CDR1 PRHDT and CDR2 FYEKMQ (reference sequence). Material: peripheral blood. This clonotype was obtained from a woman aged 45 to 65 with acute or convalescent COVID-19. The rearrangement joins TRBV13 to TRBJ2-5; 8 bases agree with TRBD1. The CDR3 spells CASSLSGQGPETQYF. CDR3 DNA: TGTGCCAGCAGCTTATCTGGACAGGGACCGGAGACCCAGTACTTC.